Listed below are T cell receptor beta chains from one sample, sequenced in a study of graft-versus-host responses after intestinal transplantation. The table came from immunoSEQ multiplex PCR; TCRdb's copy has only in-frame clones and leaves some out. The table has almost 15,000 clones, roughly two thirds seen once; the top ten hold 7% to 9%. This sample comprised ileum tissue, obtained 674 days after intestinal transplantation. The receptors shown here come from a human patient who received an intestinal transplant, so some T cells may come from the graft donor. The CDR3 runs from the conserved cysteine through the conserved F or W. Fields, in order: V gene, D gene, J gene, clone size, CDR3 protein, CDR3 DNA. The D gene is left open where the match is weak. Expanded clones get a size class; other rows say once, few or many, or leave the size out.

>TRBV7-9|TRBD2|TRBJ2-7|NA
CASSLSGGSYEQYF
TGTGCCAGCAGCCTTAGCGGGGGGTCCTACGAGCAGTACTTC
>TRBV7-2|NA|TRBJ2-7|NA
CASSLWSGEQYF
TGTGCCAGCAGCTTATGGTCGGGCGAGCAGTACTTC
>TRBV11-2|TRBD2|TRBJ2-2|NA
CASSLQLAGNTGELFF
TGTGCCAGCAGCTTACAGTTAGCGGGGAACACCGGGGAGCTGTTTTTT
>TRBV19|NA|TRBJ2-7|NA
CASSKGVVQVYEQYF
TGTGCCAGTAGTAAGGGGGTCGTCCAGGTCTACGAGCAGTACTTC
>TRBV5-8|TRBD2|TRBJ2-5|medium-sized
CASSRTGGETQYF
TGTGCCAGCAGCCGGACGGGGGGAGAGACCCAGTACTTC
>TRBV6-1|TRBD1|TRBJ2-5|NA
CASSEGTGGAETQYF
TGTGCCAGCAGTGAAGGGACAGGGGGCGCAGAGACCCAGTACTTC
>TRBV11-2|NA|TRBJ2-2|NA
CASSSPRGAHTGELFF
TGTGCCAGCAGCTCCCCCCGGGGGGCCCACACCGGGGAGCTGTTTTTT
>TRBV13|NA|TRBJ1-2|NA
CASSSRALGYGYTF
TGTGCCAGCAGCTCCAGGGCCCTTGGGTATGGCTACACCTTC
>TRBV4-3|NA|TRBJ1-4|NA
CASSQGAKVPLEKLFF
TGCGCCAGCAGCCAAGGGGCGAAGGTCCCGTTGGAAAAACTGTTTTTT
>TRBV25-1|TRBD1|TRBJ2-1|NA
CASSESQPGTGIHEQFF
TGTGCCAGCAGTGAATCTCAACCCGGGACAGGGATCCATGAGCAGTTCTTC
>TRBV11-2|TRBD2|TRBJ2-7|few
CASRDGLAGGSYEQYF
TGTGCCAGCAGGGACGGACTAGCGGGGGGCTCCTACGAGCAGTACTTC
>TRBV23-1|TRBD1|TRBJ1-6|few
CASSQGGQDSPLHF
TGCGCCAGCAGTCAGGGGGGACAGGATTCACCCCTCCACTTT
>TRBV18|NA|TRBJ1-1|NA
CASSRSGQLTEAFF
TGTGCCAGCTCACGATCTGGACAGCTCACTGAAGCTTTCTTT
>TRBV6-8|TRBD2|TRBJ2-5|NA
CASSLPGTSGGRQETQYF
TGTGCCAGCAGCCTTCCCGGGACTAGCGGGGGACGTCAAGAGACCCAGTACTTC